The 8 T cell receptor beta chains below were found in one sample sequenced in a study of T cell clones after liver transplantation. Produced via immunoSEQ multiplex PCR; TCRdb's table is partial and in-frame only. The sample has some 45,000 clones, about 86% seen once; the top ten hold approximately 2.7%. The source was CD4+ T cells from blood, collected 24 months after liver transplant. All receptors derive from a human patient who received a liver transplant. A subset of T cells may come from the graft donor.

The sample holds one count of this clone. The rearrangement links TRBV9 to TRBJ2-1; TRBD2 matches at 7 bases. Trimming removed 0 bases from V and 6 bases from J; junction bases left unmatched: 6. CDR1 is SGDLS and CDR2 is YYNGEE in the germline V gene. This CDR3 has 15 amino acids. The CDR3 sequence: CASSVDAGVGNEQFF. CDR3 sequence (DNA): TGTGCCAGCAGCGTAGATGCGGGAGTAGGCAATGAGCAGTTCTTC. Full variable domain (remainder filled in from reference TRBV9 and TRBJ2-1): DSGVTQTPKHLITATGQRVTLRCSPRSGDLSVYWYQQSLDQGLQFLIQYYNGEERAKGNILERFSAQQFPDLHSELNLSSLELGDSALYFCASSVDAGVGNEQFFGPGTRLTVL.

The CDR3 nucleotides are TGTGCCAGCTCACCACCCCAGCCGTATGGCTACACCTTC. This gives the protein CASSPPQPYGYTF. The chain links TRBV18 to TRBJ1-2; D call uncertain. Between the trimmed V and J ends, which lost 0 bases and 5 bases, there was a span of 7 bases. CDR3 size: 13 residues. Germline V gene lookup returns CDR1 KGHSH and CDR2 LQKENI.

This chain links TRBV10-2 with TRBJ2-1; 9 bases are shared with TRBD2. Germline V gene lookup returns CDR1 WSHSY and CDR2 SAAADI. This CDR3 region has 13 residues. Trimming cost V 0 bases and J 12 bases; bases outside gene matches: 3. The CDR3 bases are TGCGCCAGCAGTGAGTCCGGGCGGGAGGGGCAGTTCTTC. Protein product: CASSESGREGQFF.

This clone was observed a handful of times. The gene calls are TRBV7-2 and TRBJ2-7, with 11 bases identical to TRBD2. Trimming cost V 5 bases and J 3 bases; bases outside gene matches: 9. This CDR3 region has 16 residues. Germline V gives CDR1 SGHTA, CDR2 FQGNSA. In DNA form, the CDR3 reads TGTGCCAGCAGCCTCCAGACTAGCGGGGCCCGCTACGAGCAGTACTTC. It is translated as CASSLQTSGARYEQYF.

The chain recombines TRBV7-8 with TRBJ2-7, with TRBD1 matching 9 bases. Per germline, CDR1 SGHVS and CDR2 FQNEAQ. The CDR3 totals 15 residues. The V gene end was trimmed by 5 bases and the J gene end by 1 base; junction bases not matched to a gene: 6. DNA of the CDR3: TGTGCCAGCAGCCTACGGGGACAGGGATCCTACGAGCAGTACTTC. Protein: CASSLRGQGSYEQYF.

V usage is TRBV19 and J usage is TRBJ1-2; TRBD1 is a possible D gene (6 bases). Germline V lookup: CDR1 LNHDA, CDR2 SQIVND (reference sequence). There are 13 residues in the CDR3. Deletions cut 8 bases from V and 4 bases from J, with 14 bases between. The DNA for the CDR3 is TGTGCCAGTTCCTCCGGGGGGCTCTATGGCTACACCTTC. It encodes CASSSGGLYGYTF. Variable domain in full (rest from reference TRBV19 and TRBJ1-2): DGGITQSPKYLFRKEGQNVTLSCEQNLNHDAMYWYRQDPGQGLRLIYYSQIVNDFQKGDIAEGYSVSREKKESFPLTVTSAQKNPTAFYLCASSSGGLYGYTFGSGTRLTVV.

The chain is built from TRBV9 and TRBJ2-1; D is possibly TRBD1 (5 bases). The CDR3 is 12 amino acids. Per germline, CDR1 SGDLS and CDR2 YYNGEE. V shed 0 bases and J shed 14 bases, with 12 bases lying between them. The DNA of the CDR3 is TGTGCCAGCAGCGTAGGGGCAGGGTGGAAGTTCTTC. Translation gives CASSVGAGWKFF. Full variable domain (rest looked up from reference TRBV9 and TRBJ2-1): DSGVTQTPKHLITATGQRVTLRCSPRSGDLSVYWYQQSLDQGLQFLIQYYNGEERAKGNILERFSAQQFPDLHSELNLSSLELGDSALYFCASSVGAGWKFFGPGTRLTVL.

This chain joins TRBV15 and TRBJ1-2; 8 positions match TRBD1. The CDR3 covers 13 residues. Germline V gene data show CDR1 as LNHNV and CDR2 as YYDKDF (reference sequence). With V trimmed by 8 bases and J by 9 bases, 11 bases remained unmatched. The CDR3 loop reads CATVRQGTSSYTF. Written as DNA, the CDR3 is TGTGCCACCGTTCGACAGGGGACATCTAGCTACACCTTC.